This TCR beta chain was obtained from a study of blood T cell repertoires in COVID-19. Profiled with immunoSEQ multiplex PCR; TCRdb holds only in-frame clones, not every one. This sample has some 78,000 clones, with about 85% found just once. Germline V gene lookup returns CDR1 KGHSH and CDR2 LQKENI. Trimming cost V 3 bases and J 5 bases; bases outside gene matches: 9. The length of the CDR3 is 15 residues. The J gene is TRBJ1-1, the V gene TRBV18, with 7 nucleotides matching TRBD1. The receptor's source is a man aged 60 to 69 with active or convalescent COVID-19. Input material: peripheral blood. The CDR3 protein is CASSPQVEGATEAFF. The CDR3 nucleotides are TGTGCCAGCTCACCCCAGGTGGAGGGGGCAACTGAAGCTTTCTTT.